Shown below are 28 T cell receptor beta chains from a single sample sequenced in a study of blood T cell repertoires in COVID-19 (TCRdb year 2020). Library preparation used the immunoSEQ multiplex PCR assay. TCRdb holds this immuneACCESS table with in-frame rearrangements only. Some clones are missing; in checked studies, unresolved V genes explain under half, and the rest has no known cause. This sample has around 130,000 clones in its table, and approximately 83% of those were observed once. The top ten constitute approximately 20% of the sample. The sample was peripheral blood. These TCRs come from a woman between 50 and 59 years old who had recovered from COVID-19.

The J gene is TRBJ1-4, the V gene TRBV12-5; 9 bases match TRBD1. CDR1 is LGHNT, CDR2 FRNRAP, per germline. This CDR3 contains 14 residues. Trimming at V came to 6 bases and at J to 7 bases, leaving 6 bases not matched to a gene. Written as DNA, the CDR3 is TGTGCTAGTGGCGAAGGACAGGGGTTTGAAAAACTGTTTTTT. As protein: CASGEGQGFEKLFF.

V is TRBV12-3 or TRBV12-4 and J is TRBJ2-5, with D unclear. The V end was cut by 3 bases, the J end by 5 bases, with 4 bases between. This CDR3 is 11 amino acids long. The CDR3: CASSLRETQYF. CDR3 DNA: TGTGCCAGCAGTTTGAGGGAGACCCAGTACTTC.

This chain joins TRBV4-2 and TRBJ2-7, with 9 nucleotides matching TRBD1. Trimming removed 3 bases from V and 6 bases from J; junction bases left unmatched: 6. CDR3 length equals 14 residues. Germline CDR1 is LGHNA and CDR2 is YNFKEQ. The CDR3 sequence is CASSQGDRVTEQYF. The CDR3 DNA sequence: TGTGCCAGCAGCCAGGGGGACAGGGTTACCGAGCAGTACTTC.

The chain uses TRBV10-3 and TRBJ1-1; 7 nucleotides agree with TRBD1. Germline lookup yields CDR1 ENHRY and CDR2 SYGVKD. The CDR3 has 13 amino acids. J lost 5 bases, V lost 6 bases, and 6 bases had no gene match. For the CDR3, the DNA is TGTGCCATCAGAAACGACAGGGATACTGAAGCTTTCTTT. This codes for CAIRNDRDTEAFF.

This rearrangement joins TRBV7-8 to TRBJ2-7; 9 bases fit TRBD1. From germline, CDR1 is SGHVS and CDR2 FQNEAQ. With V trimmed by 5 bases and J by 3 bases, 8 bases remained unmatched. This CDR3 has 15 residues. This chain's CDR3 is CASSRTGGQGYEQYF. CDR3 nucleotide sequence: TGTGCCAGCAGCAGAACTGGGGGACAGGGCTACGAGCAGTACTTC.

CDR3 DNA sequence: TGTGCCAGCAGCCAAGATTGGAGGATTCCCGGGGAGCTGTTTTTT. Protein sequence: CASSQDWRIPGELFF. The V and J genes are TRBV4-2 and TRBJ2-2, with a tentative D call TRBD2 (5 bases). This CDR3 contains 15 residues. Germline V gene lookup returns CDR1 LGHNA and CDR2 YNFKEQ. V shed 0 bases and J shed 6 bases, with 11 bases lying between them.

This sequence joins TRBV29-1 and TRBJ2-3; 10 bases agree with TRBD1. The CDR3 spans 14 residues. With V trimmed by 6 bases and J by 5 bases, 8 bases remained unmatched. Germline CDR1 is SQVTM and CDR2 is ANQGSEA. The CDR3 DNA sequence: TGCAGCGTCGGGGGACAGGGGTTCGGAGATACGCAGTATTTT. This gives the protein CSVGGQGFGDTQYF.

The genes are TRBV6-6 and TRBJ1-5; possibly TRBD1 for D (6 bases). The CDR3 contains 13 residues. Deletions cut 6 bases from V and 6 bases from J, with 12 bases between. Germline loops: CDR1 MNHNY, CDR2 SVGAGI (reference sequence). CDR3 residues: CASRAGTSQPQHF. For the CDR3, the DNA is TGTGCCAGCAGGGCCGGGACAAGTCAGCCCCAGCATTTT.

The genes are TRBV5-4 and TRBJ1-2; D is possibly TRBD1 (6 bases). Trimming took off 4 bases at V and 7 bases at J, with 11 bases between the two ends. The CDR3 sequence is 12 residues long. From germline, CDR1 is SGHNT and CDR2 YYREEE (reference sequence). This chain's CDR3 is CASSMTGSGYTF. CDR3 coding DNA: TGTGCCAGCAGCATGACAGGTAGTGGCTACACCTTC.

This clone was seen more than once but under ten times. The CDR3: CASSSERGGSGELFF. The CDR3 DNA follows: TGTGCCAGCAGTAGCGAGCGGGGGGGCTCCGGGGAGCTGTTTTTT. This chain connects TRBV2 to TRBJ2-2; 10 bases align to TRBD2. The CDR3 loop spans 15 amino acids. V lost 5 bases, J lost 6 bases, and 6 bases stayed unmatched. Looked up from germline, CDR1 is SNHLY and CDR2 is FYNNEI.

The rearrangement links TRBV5-1 to TRBJ1-3; tentative D call: TRBD1 (5 bases). Germline assignment: CDR1 SGHRS and CDR2 YFSETQ. CDR3 length: 14 amino acids. Trimming cost V 3 bases and J 8 bases, with 15 bases left between them. The CDR3, as DNA: TGCGCCAGCAGCTGGGGGACGACGGGAGACACCATATATTTT. This gives the protein CASSWGTTGDTIYF. Using reference TRBV5-1 and TRBJ1-3 for the parts outside the CDR3, the full variable domain is KAGVTQTPRYLIKTRGQQVTLSCSPISGHRSVSWYQQTPGQGLQFLFEYFSETQRNKGNFPGRFSGRQFSNSRSEMNVSTLELGDSALYLCASSWGTTGDTIYFGEGSWLTVV.

The chain employs TRBV27 and TRBJ1-6; D might be TRBD1 (5 bases). Germline V gene data show CDR1 as MNHEY and CDR2 as SMNVEV (reference sequence). The CDR3 spans 16 residues. With 5 bases removed from V and 10 bases from J, the gap between germline ends came to 21 bases. CDR3 bases: TGTGCCAGCAGTATTTTCCGGCACCAGGGATCCTCACCCCTCCACTTT. As protein: CASSIFRHQGSSPLHF.

The chain has TRBV15 and TRBJ1-2; weak D call: TRBD1 (5 bases). CDR1 LNHNV and CDR2 YYDKDF come from the germline V gene (reference sequence). The ends were cut back, 1 base at V and 2 bases at J, with 8 bases in the middle. The CDR3 is 14 amino acids. CDR3 sequence (DNA): TGTGCCACCAGCAGAGGGGGGGACAACTATGGCTACACCTTC. Translated: CATSRGGDNYGYTF.

The gene calls are TRBV21-1 and TRBJ2-7; the table names TRBD1, a call not compared with the DNA. TRBV21-1 is given as a pseudogene. The CDR3 totals 15 residues. The CDR3 reads CASSPDREVFYEQYF. CDR3 DNA: TGTGCCAGCAGCCCAGACAGGGAGGTTTTCTACGAGCAGTACTTC.

The V gene is TRBV11-2, the J gene TRBJ2-7; the match to TRBD1 covers 9 bases. CDR1 is SGHAT and CDR2 is FQNNGV in the germline V gene. V was pared by 5 bases and J by 0 bases, with 11 bases of the junction left unmatched. The CDR3 extends over 17 amino acids. CDR3 DNA: TGTGCCAGCAGCAGAAAGTTAGGACAGGGGTACTCCTACGAGCAGTACTTC. Translated: CASSRKLGQGYSYEQYF.

The chain recombines TRBV7-9 with TRBJ2-2; 10 nucleotides align to TRBD2. Germline lookup yields CDR1 SEHNR and CDR2 FQNEAQ (reference sequence). This CDR3 is built from 15 residues. V lost 5 bases, J lost 4 bases, and 4 bases stayed unmatched. CDR3 sequence: CASSLSGGVTGELFF. In DNA, the CDR3 is TGTGCCAGCAGCCTGAGCGGGGGGGTCACCGGGGAGCTGTTTTTT.

This clone was detected a few times. This sequence joins TRBV5-6 and TRBJ1-3, with TRBD1 matching 9 bases. V shed 3 bases, J shed 4 bases, and the junction held 5 bases outside the gene matches. Germline CDR1 is SGHDT and CDR2 is YYEEEE. The length of the CDR3 is 15 residues. The CDR3 reads CASSYLGQGGNTIYF. CDR3 nucleotide sequence: TGTGCCAGCAGCTACCTCGGACAGGGGGGAAACACCATATATTTT.

The chain links TRBV11-2 to TRBJ2-7; the D gene is possibly TRBD1 (6 bases). The germline CDR1 and CDR2 sequences are SGHAT and FQNNGV. This CDR3 comprises 13 residues. The germline V and J ends were trimmed by 2 bases and 5 bases, with 10 bases remaining between them. CDR3 sequence: CASSLHRDHEQYF. CDR3 nucleotides: TGTGCCAGCAGCTTACACAGGGACCACGAGCAGTACTTC.

The V and J genes are TRBV20-1 and TRBJ1-1; D call uncertain. Germline V CDR1 and CDR2: DFQATT, SNEGSKA (reference sequence). The CDR3 is 11 residues long. The CDR3 sequence: CSGSNNTEAFF. CDR3 DNA sequence: TGCAGCGGGAGTAATAACACTGAAGCTTTCTTT.

The rearrangement uses TRBV19 and TRBJ1-1; 8 bases fit TRBD1. Losses at the gene ends were 7 bases for V and 1 base for J; bases not matched to a gene: 2. The germline CDR1 and CDR2 sequences are LNHDA and SQIVND (reference sequence). This CDR3 contains 13 residues. CDR3 in amino acids: CASKGTGNTEAFF. DNA of the CDR3: TGTGCCAGTAAGGGGACAGGGAACACTGAAGCTTTCTTT.

The rearrangement uses TRBV30 and TRBJ2-2; D might be TRBD2 (5 bases). Per the germline V gene, CDR1 is GTSNPN and CDR2 is SVGIG (reference sequence). CDR3 length: 14 amino acids. The ends were cut back, 5 bases at V and 0 bases at J, with 10 bases in the middle. For the CDR3, the DNA is TGTGCCTGGCGAGCGGTAGCGAACACCGGGGAGCTGTTTTTT. Protein sequence: CAWRAVANTGELFF.

The chain is built from TRBV9 and TRBJ2-7; TRBD1 aligns across 7 bases. J lost 0 bases, V lost 2 bases, and 8 bases had no gene match. The CDR3 has 16 residues. Germline-derived CDR1 and CDR2 are SGDLS and YYNGEE. CDR3 residues: CASSVQDRRSSYEQYF. For the CDR3, the DNA is TGTGCCAGCAGCGTGCAGGACAGGAGGAGCTCCTACGAGCAGTACTTC.

The V call is TRBV3-1 (or the pseudogene TRBV3-2), the J call TRBJ1-6; TRBD1 matches at 10 bases. CDR1 and CDR2 from the germline V gene are LGHDT and YNNKEL (reference sequence). The CDR3 extends over 17 amino acids. The trim removed 4 bases at V and 3 bases at J, leaving 6 bases unmatched. The CDR3 sequence: CASSPRQGAGYNSPLHF. In DNA form, the CDR3 reads TGTGCCAGCAGCCCACGACAGGGGGCTGGCTATAATTCACCCCTCCACTTT.

This sequence joins TRBV9 and TRBJ1-5; no firm D call. The CDR3 consists of 14 residues. Trimming left V 0 bases short and J 0 bases short, with 4 bases between. Germline V gives CDR1 SGDLS, CDR2 YYNGEE. CDR3 in amino acids: CASSVGVSNQPQHF. The DNA of the CDR3 is TGTGCCAGCAGCGTAGGAGTTAGCAATCAGCCCCAGCATTTT. The variable domain in full, with the rest retrieved from reference TRBV9 and TRBJ1-5, is DSGVTQTPKHLITATGQRVTLRCSPRSGDLSVYWYQQSLDQGLQFLIQYYNGEERAKGNILERFSAQQFPDLHSELNLSSLELGDSALYFCASSVGVSNQPQHFGDGTRLSIL.

This clone has a single count. V is TRBV24-1 and J is TRBJ2-1; TRBD2 agrees at 7 bases. This CDR3 is built from 16 residues. V lost 4 bases, J lost 0 bases, and 5 bases stayed unmatched. Germline V gene lookup returns CDR1 KGHDR and CDR2 SFDVKD. CDR3 in DNA: TGTGCCACCAGTGAAAGGCTAGCGGACTCCTACAATGAGCAGTTCTTC. Its translation is CATSERLADSYNEQFF.

This sequence joins TRBV11-2 and TRBJ2-7; D uncertain. The germline gives CDR1 SGHAT, CDR2 FQNNGV. V lost 0 bases to trimming and J lost 6 bases, with 15 bases between them. The CDR3 is 15 residues long. Here the CDR3 DNA reads TGTGCCAGCAGCTTAGAAGTACAGAGCTCAGCCGAGCAGTACTTC. Amino acid sequence: CASSLEVQSSAEQYF.

V and J are TRBV19 and TRBJ1-2; 12 nucleotides line up with TRBD1. The ends lost 3 bases at V and 8 bases at J; junction bases unmatched: 10. CDR3 length: 16 residues. Looked up from germline, CDR1 is LNHDA and CDR2 is SQIVND (reference sequence). CDR3 protein: CASSIPWRDRGLGYTF. CDR3 in DNA: TGTGCCAGTAGTATCCCTTGGAGGGACAGGGGGCTCGGCTACACCTTC.

This chain links TRBV6-5 with TRBJ2-1; D might be TRBD2 (6 bases). CDR1 and CDR2 (germline): MNHEY, SVGAGI. CDR3 length: 14 amino acids. V was pared by 8 bases and J by 0 bases, with 11 bases between. CDR3 sequence: CASGGLSSYNEQFF. CDR3 nucleotides: TGTGCCAGCGGGGGGTTGAGCTCCTACAATGAGCAGTTCTTC.